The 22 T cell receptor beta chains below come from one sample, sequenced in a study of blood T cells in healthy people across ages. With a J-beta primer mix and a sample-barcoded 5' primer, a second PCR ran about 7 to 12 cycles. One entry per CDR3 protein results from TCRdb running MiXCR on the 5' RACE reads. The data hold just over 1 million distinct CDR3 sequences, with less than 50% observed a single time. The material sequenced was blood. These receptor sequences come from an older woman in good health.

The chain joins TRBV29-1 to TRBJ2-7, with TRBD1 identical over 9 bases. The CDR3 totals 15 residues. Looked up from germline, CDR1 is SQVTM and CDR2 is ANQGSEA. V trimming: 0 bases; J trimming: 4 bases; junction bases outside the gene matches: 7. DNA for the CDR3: TGCAGCGTTGAAGATGGGACAGGGACGAGGTACGAGCAGTACTTC. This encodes CSVEDGTGTRYEQYF.

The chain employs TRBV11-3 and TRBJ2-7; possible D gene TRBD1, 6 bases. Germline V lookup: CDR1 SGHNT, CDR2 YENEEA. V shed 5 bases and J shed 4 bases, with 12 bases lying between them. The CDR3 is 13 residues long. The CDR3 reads CASSVLQGYEQYF. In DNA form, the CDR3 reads TGTGCCAGCAGCGTTCTACAGGGTTACGAGCAGTACTTC.

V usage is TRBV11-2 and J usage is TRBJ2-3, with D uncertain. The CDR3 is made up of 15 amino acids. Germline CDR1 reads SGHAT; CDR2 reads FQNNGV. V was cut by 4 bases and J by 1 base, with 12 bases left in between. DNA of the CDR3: TGTGCCAGCAGCTCCGGGCAGTGGGGCACAGATACGCAGTATTTT. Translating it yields CASSSGQWGTDTQYF.

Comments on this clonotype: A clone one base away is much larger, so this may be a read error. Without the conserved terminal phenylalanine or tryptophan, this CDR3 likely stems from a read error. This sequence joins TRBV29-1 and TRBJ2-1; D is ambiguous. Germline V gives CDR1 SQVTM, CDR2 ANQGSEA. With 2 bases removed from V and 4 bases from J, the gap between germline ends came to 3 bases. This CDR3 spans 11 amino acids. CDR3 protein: CSVELYNEQFL. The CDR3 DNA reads TGCAGCGTTGAATTGTACAATGAGCAGTTCTTA.

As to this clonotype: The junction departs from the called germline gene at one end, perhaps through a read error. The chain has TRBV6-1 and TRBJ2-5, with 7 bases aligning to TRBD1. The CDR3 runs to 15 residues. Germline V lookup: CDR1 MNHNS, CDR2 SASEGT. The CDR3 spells CASSEEVGGAKTRYF. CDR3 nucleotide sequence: TGTGCCAGCAGTGAAGAGGTAGGGGGCGCGAAGACCCGGTACTTC.

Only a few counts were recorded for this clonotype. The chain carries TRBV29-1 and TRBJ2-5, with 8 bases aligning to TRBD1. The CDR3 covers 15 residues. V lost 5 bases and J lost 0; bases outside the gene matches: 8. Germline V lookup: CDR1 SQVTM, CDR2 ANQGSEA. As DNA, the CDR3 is TGCAGCGTTAGCGGCGCAGGGGGCTACCAAGAGACCCAGTACTTC. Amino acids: CSVSGAGGYQETQYF.

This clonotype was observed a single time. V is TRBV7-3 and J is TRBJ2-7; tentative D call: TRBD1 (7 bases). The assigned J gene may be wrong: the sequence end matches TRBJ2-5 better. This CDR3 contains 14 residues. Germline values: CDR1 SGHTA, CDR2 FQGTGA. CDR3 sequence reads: CASSHGQAGETQYF. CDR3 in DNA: TGTGCCAGCAGCCACGGACAGGCGGGGGAGACCCAGTACTTC.

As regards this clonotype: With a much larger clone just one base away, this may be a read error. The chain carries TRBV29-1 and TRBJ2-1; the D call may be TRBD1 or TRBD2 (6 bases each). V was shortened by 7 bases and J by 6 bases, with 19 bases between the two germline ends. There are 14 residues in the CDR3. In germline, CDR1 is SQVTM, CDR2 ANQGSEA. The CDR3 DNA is TGCAGCGCCCGAGGGGGAGGTGGGGGCAATGAGCAGTTCTTC. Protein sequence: CSARGGGGGNEQFF.

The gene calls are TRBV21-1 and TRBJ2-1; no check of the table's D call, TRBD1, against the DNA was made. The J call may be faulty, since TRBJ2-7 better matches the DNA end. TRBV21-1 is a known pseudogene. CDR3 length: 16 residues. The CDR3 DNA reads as TGTGCCAGCCGGGGAGGGGGGCCCAGCTCCTACAATGAGCAGTACTTC. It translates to CASRGGGPSSYNEQYF.

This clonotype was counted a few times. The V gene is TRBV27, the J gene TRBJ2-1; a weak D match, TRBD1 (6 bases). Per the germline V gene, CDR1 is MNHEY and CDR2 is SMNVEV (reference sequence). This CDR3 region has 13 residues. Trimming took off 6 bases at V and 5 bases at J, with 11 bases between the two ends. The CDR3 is CASSRGQHNEQFF. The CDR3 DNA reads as TGTGCCAGCAGCCGCGGACAGCACAATGAGCAGTTCTTC.

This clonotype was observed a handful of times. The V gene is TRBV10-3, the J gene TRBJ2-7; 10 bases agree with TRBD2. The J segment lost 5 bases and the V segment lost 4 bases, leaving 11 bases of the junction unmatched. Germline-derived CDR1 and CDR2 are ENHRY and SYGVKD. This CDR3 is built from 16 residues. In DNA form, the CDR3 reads TGTGCCATCAGTGGTGTGGGGACTAGCGAGAGCGACGAGCAGTACTTC. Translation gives CAISGVGTSESDEQYF.

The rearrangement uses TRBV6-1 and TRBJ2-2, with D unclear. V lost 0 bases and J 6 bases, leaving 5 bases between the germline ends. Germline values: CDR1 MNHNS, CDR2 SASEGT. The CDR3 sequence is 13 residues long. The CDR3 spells CASSEAWAGELFF. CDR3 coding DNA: TGTGCCAGCAGTGAAGCGTGGGCCGGGGAGCTGTTTTTT.

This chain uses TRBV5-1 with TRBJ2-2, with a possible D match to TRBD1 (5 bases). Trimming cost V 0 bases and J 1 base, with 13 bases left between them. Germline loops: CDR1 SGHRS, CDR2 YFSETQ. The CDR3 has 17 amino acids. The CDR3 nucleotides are TGCGCCAGCAGCTTGGCTCTCAGGGCTCTGAACACCGGGGAGCTGTTTTTT. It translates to CASSLALRALNTGELFF.

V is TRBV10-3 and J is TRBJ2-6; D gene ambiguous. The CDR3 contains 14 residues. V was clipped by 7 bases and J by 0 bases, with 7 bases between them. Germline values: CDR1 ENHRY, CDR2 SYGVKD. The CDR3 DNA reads TGTGCCATCAAAAAGGACTCTGGGGCCAACGTCCTGACTTTC. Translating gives CAIKKDSGANVLTF.

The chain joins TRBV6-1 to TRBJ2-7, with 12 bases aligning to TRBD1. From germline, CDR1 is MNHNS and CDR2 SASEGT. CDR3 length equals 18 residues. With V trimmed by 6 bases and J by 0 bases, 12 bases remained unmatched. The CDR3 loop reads CASRVQGQGAFGSYEQYF. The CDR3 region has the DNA TGTGCCAGCAGGGTCCAGGGACAGGGGGCATTCGGCTCCTACGAGCAGTACTTC.

CDR3 protein: CASSQGVGASVSYEQYF. The CDR3 DNA is TGTGCCAGCAGCCAAGGGGTCGGGGCTAGCGTATCCTACGAGCAGTACTTC. The chain combines TRBV3-1 with TRBJ2-7; D perhaps matches TRBD2 (6 bases). This CDR3 spans 17 amino acids. Per the germline V gene, CDR1 is LGHDT and CDR2 is YNNKEL (reference sequence). With 1 base removed from V and 1 base from J, the gap between germline ends came to 17 bases.

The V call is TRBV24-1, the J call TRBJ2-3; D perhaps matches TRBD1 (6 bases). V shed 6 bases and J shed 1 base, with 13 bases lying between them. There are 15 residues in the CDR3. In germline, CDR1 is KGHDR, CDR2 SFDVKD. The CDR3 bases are TGTGCCACCAGTCAGACAGGTGGGGGCACAGATACGCAGTATTTT. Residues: CATSQTGGGTDTQYF.

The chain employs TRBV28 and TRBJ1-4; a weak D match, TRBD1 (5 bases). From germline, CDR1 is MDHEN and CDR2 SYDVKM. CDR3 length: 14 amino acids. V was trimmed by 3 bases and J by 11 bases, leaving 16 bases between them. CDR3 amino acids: CASSLRGTLRKLFF. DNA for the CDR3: TGTGCCAGCAGTTTGCGAGGGACCTTACGCAAACTGTTTTTT.

CDR3 region: CASSLERGAQETQYF. DNA of the CDR3: TGCGCCAGCAGCTTGGAGCGGGGAGCCCAAGAGACCCAGTACTTC. J is TRBJ2-5 and V is TRBV5-1; 7 nucleotides match TRBD2. Germline V gene sequence: CDR1 SGHRS, CDR2 YFSETQ. This CDR3 is built from 15 residues. After removal of 0 bases from V and 1 base from J, the junction contained 3 bases not matched to a gene.

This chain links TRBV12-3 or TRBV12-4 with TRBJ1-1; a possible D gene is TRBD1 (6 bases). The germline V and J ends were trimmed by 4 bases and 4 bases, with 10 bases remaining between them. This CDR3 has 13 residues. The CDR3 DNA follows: TGTGCCAGCAGTTCGACAGGAGTCACTGAAGCTTTCTTT. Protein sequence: CASSSTGVTEAFF.

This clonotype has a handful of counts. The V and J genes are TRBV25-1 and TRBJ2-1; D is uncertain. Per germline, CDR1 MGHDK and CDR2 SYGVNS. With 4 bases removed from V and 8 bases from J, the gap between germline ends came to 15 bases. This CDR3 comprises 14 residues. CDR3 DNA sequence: TGTGCCAGCAGTGCACCGGCTAGTTCGCATGAGCAGTTCTTC. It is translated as CASSAPASSHEQFF.

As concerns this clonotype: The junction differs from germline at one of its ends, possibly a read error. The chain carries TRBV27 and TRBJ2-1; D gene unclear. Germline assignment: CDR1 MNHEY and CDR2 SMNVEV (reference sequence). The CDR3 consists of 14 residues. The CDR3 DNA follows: TGTGCCAGCAGTCTTATCCGAAAAGAGAATGGGCAGTTCTTC. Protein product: CASSLIRKENGQFF.